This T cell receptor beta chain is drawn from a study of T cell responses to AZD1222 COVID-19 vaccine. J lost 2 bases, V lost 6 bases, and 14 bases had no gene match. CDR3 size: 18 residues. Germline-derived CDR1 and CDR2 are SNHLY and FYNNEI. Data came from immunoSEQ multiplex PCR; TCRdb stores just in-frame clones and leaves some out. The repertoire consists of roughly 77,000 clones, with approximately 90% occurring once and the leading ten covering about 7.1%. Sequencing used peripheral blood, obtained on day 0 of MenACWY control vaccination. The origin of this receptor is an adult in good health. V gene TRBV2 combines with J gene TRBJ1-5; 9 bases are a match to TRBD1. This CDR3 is CASRPGQGAGLGNQPQHF. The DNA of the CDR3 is TGTGCCAGCAGACCGGGACAGGGAGCCGGATTGGGCAATCAGCCCCAGCATTTT. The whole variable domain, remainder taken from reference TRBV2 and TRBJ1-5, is EPEVTQTPSHQVTQMGQEVILRCVPISNHLYFYWYRQILGQKVEFLVSFYNNEISEKSEIFDDQFSVERPDGSNFTLKIRSTKLEDSAMYFCASRPGQGAGLGNQPQHFGDGTRLSIL.